The T cell receptor (beta chain) under discussion was sequenced for a study of CD8 T cells in Susac syndrome. The study sequenced TCR beta in blood CD8+ and CD4+ T cells. Relapsing-remitting disease, either stable or active, was present in the treatment-naive patients who were the multiple sclerosis controls. The germline V and J ends were trimmed by 7 bases and 5 bases, with 15 bases remaining between them. The germline V gene encodes CDR1 LNHDA and CDR2 SQIVND (reference sequence). CDR3 length equals 15 residues. RNA totalling about 0.5 to 1 ug underwent reverse transcription with random hexamers. An immunoSEQ multiplex PCR generated amplified TCR beta CDR3 products spanning 54 Vbeta and 13 Jbeta. One entry per CDR3 protein results from TCRdb running MiXCR on the immunoSEQ multiplex PCR reads. The table lists approximately 280,000 distinct CDR3 sequences, approximately 84% of them singletons.

The clonotype originates from a human donor with multiple sclerosis. Sequencing input: CD8+ T cells from PBMCs. This chain joins TRBV19 and TRBJ1-6; D may be TRBD1 (6 bases). The CDR3 DNA reads TGTGCCAGTACCGACCGGGACACCAATAATTCACCCCTCCACTTT. Translating it yields CASTDRDTNNSPLHF.